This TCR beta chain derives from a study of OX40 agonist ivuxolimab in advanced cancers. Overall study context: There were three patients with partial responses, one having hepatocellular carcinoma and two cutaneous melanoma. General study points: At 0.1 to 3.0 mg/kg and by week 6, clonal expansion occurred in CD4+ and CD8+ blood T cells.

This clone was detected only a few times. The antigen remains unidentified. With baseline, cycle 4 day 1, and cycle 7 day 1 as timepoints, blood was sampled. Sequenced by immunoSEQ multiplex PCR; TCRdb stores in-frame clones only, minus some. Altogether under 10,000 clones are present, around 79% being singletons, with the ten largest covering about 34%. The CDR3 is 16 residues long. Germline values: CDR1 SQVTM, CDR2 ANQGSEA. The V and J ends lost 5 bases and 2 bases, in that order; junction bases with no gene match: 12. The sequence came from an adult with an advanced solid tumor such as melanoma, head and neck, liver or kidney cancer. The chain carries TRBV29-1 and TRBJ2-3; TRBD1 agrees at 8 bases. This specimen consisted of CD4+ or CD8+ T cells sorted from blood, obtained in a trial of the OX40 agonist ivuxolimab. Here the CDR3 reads CSVITGTGSITDTQYF. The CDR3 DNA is TGCAGCGTTATAACCGGGACAGGTAGTATCACAGATACGCAGTATTTT.